This entry concerns a single T cell receptor beta chain. Its antigen remains undetermined. CDR1 and CDR2 were assigned from the germline V gene as MNHNS and SASEGT. CDR3 length: 14 amino acids, cysteine to phenylalanine. This entry has no DNA. Reads for this sample came from an Illumina HiSeq 2000. 5'RACE template switching, by which a universal primer site and unique molecular identifiers were added, was used to make TCR beta cDNA libraries. cDNA synthesis was primed from the TCR beta constant segment and was followed by two successive PCR amplification steps. Concerning the study's data processing: MIGEC was used to demultiplex reads and group reads by UMI, and MiTCR was used to assemble and quantify clonotypes. To exclude erroneous sequences, any TCR cDNA sequence not supported by at least two reads was discarded. The tcR package was used for downstream repertoire analysis, and clonotypes were matched between fractions using CDR3 nucleotide sequence together with V segment. Antigen specificity was annotated against VDJdb with VDJmatch, allowing one amino acid substitution in CDR3. TCRdb reprocessed the reads; each CDR3 protein sequence makes one entry, and DNA is unavailable. Here the V and J calls rest on TCRdb's processing, not on the authors' analysis. This sample's table contains about 260,000 distinct CDR3 sequences. The ten biggest clones cover 0.39% of the sample.

The data originate from a study of T cells expressing NK-cell markers (dated by TCRdb to 2020 to 2021). About the study as a whole: In sorted CD3+CD56+NKG2C+, CD3+CD56+NKG2C- and CD3+CD56-NKG2C+ T-cell subsets from roughly 8 donors, TCR beta-chain repertoires were profiled. Randomly selected healthy volunteers, three men and five women, were used as the eight sequenced donors. Sequencing of the libraries produced 2 x 150 bp reads on Illumina HiSeq 2000/2500, MiSeq or NextSeq. Among the eight sequenced donors, only one was HCMV-seronegative, while the other seven were HCMV-seropositive.

A commercial ELISA kit detecting HCMV-specific IgG in serum was used to determine HCMV serostatus. Ficoll density gradient centrifugation was used to isolate peripheral blood mononuclear cells from blood. Findings and caveats that apply to the study as a whole: Those dominant clonotypes were again the most abundant among CD3+CD56-NKG2C+ cells in four donors, at about 28.3-65%. For roughly six donors, the dominant CD3+CD56+NKG2C+ clonotypes were among the top 10 CD8+ clonotypes and accounted for roughly 1.0-8% of CD8+ T cells. Whether the expanded NKG2C-expressing T cell clones were specific for HCMV antigens was left unclear.

The rearranged chain carries TRBV6-1 and TRBJ2-1. The source of this sequence is a man between 18 and 29 years old in good health. Donor details come from another sample of the same person, matched by shared clones. Sample: blood T cells: a sorted CD56 or NKG2C T cell subset, CD4+ or CD8+ T cells, or bulk PBMC T cells (not recorded which). The CDR3 sequence is CASSIAGGVDEQFF.